The rows below give T cell receptor beta chains drawn from one sample of a study of beta chain features in type 1 diabetes. The repertoire was sequenced with immunoSEQ multiplex PCR; TCRdb's copy has only in-frame clones and lacks some. The table includes about 180,000 clones, around 13% detected once. Sample: central memory CD4+ T cells from blood. All receptors come from a woman younger than 30 in good health. The CDR3 runs from the conserved cysteine through the conserved F or W. The order of the fields is J gene, D gene, V gene, clone size, CDR3 DNA, CDR3 protein. A D gene is named only where the DNA matches it firmly. Size is stated for part of the rows, as once, few or many counts, or as a class when the clone is expanded.

J: TRBJ2-7
D: .
V: TRBV6-5
size: few
DNA: TGTGCCAGCAGTTACACGGGCCTGAGGGACGAGCAGTACTTC
CDR3: CASSYTGLRDEQYF

J: TRBJ2-2
D: .
V: TRBV29-1
size: .
DNA: TGCAGCGTGGGGGGACCGGGACAGACCACCGGGGAGCTGTTTTTT
CDR3: CSVGGPGQTTGELFF

J: TRBJ2-5
D: .
V: TRBV21-1
size: .
DNA: TGTGCCAGCAGGGCCGGGACAGGGGGGCAAGAGACCCAGTACTTC
CDR3: CASRAGTGGQETQYF

J: TRBJ2-7
D: .
V: TRBV18
size: few
DNA: TGTGCCAGCTCACCCACCGTCGAGCGCGAGCAGTACTTC
CDR3: CASSPTVEREQYF

J: TRBJ2-7
D: .
V: TRBV5-5
size: few
DNA: TGTGCCAGCAGCCCCGACACCGACGAGCAGTACTTC
CDR3: CASSPDTDEQYF

J: TRBJ2-2
D: TRBD1
V: TRBV18
size: .
DNA: TGTGCCAGCTCACCACTCGACAGGGGCCGGAACACCGGGGAGCTGTTTTTT
CDR3: CASSPLDRGRNTGELFF

J: TRBJ1-4
D: TRBD1
V: TRBV4-3
size: .
DNA: TGCGCCAGCAGCCAAATAACAGGGGGCGGGGCAACTAATGAAAAACTGTTTTTT
CDR3: CASSQITGGGATNEKLFF

J: TRBJ2-5
D: TRBD2
V: TRBV2
size: few
DNA: TGTGCCAGCAGATCCGGGACTAGCGGAAAAGAGACCCAGTACTTC
CDR3: CASRSGTSGKETQYF

J: TRBJ2-7
D: TRBD2
V: TRBV29-1
size: few
DNA: TGCAGCGTACTTGGAGCGGGAGGGACCTACGAGCAGTACTTC
CDR3: CSVLGAGGTYEQYF

J: TRBJ2-7
D: TRBD1
V: TRBV5-6
size: .
DNA: TGTGCCAGCAGATTGACAGGGGCCGTCTCCTACGAGCAGTACTTC
CDR3: CASRLTGAVSYEQYF

J: TRBJ2-7
D: TRBD1
V: TRBV28
size: few
DNA: TGTGCCAGCGAGGGGGCAGGCGAGTCTTGGGAGCAGTACTTC
CDR3: CASEGAGESWEQYF

J: TRBJ1-2
D: .
V: TRBV30
size: .
DNA: TGTGCCTGGAGTGTACAGGCGGCCTATGGCTACACCTTC
CDR3: CAWSVQAAYGYTF

J: TRBJ2-2
D: TRBD2
V: TRBV9
size: .
DNA: TGTGCCAGCGGGGGGAGGGCGGGAGCAAACACCGGGGAGCTGTTTTTT
CDR3: CASGGRAGANTGELFF

J: TRBJ2-2
D: TRBD2
V: TRBV19
size: .
DNA: TGTGCCAGTAGTAGCGGGAGGGACACCGGGGAGCTGTTTTTT
CDR3: CASSSGRDTGELFF

J: TRBJ2-7
D: .
V: TRBV27
size: few
DNA: TGTGCCAGCAGTTCACCCCCTGGAGGGTACTTC
CDR3: CASSSPPGGYF

J: TRBJ1-5
D: .
V: TRBV30
size: few
DNA: TGTGCCTGGAGTCGGCGGCAAGATCAGCCCCAGCATTTT
CDR3: CAWSRRQDQPQHF

J: TRBJ2-5
D: TRBD2
V: TRBV6-6
size: .
DNA: TGTGCCAGCAGTTCGACTAGCGGGTTTCAAGAGACCCAGTACTTC
CDR3: CASSSTSGFQETQYF

J: TRBJ2-3
D: TRBD2
V: TRBV30
size: .
DNA: TGTGCCTGGAGATTAGCGGGAGGTCTTCCAGATACGCAGTATTTT
CDR3: CAWRLAGGLPDTQYF

J: TRBJ2-6
D: TRBD1
V: TRBV29-1
size: .
DNA: TGCAGCGTTGCGGGACAGGGTGGAGCTGGGGCCAACGTCCTGACTTTC
CDR3: CSVAGQGGAGANVLTF

J: TRBJ1-2
D: TRBD1
V: TRBV4-2
size: .
DNA: TGTGCCAGCAGCCAAGAGGGACAGGTCGCGAATGGCTACACCTTC
CDR3: CASSQEGQVANGYTF

J: TRBJ2-4
D: .
V: TRBV21-1
size: few
DNA: TGTGCCAGCAGCGAGACTAGCGGGAGGGCCGTATCCAAAAACATTCAGTACTTC
CDR3: CASSETSGRAVSKNIQYF

J: TRBJ2-1
D: .
V: TRBV30
size: few
DNA: TGTGCCTGGAGTGTTCTATTCAGAGGTGAGCAGTTCTTC
CDR3: CAWSVLFRGEQFF

J: TRBJ1-1
D: TRBD1
V: TRBV9
size: .
DNA: TGTGCCAGCAGCGTAGCCCCAGGGGGGTCAATGCACACTGAAGCTTTCTTT
CDR3: CASSVAPGGSMHTEAFF

J: TRBJ1-5
D: TRBD1
V: TRBV18
size: few
DNA: TGTGCCAGCTCACTCTCGACAGGGGAAATGATCTTCCAGCATTTT
CDR3: CASSLSTGEMIFQHF

J: TRBJ1-2
D: .
V: TRBV7-9
size: .
DNA: TGTGCCAGCAGCTTAGCACGGGACTATGGCTACACCTTC
CDR3: CASSLARDYGYTF

J: TRBJ2-1
D: TRBD2
V: TRBV4-3
size: few
DNA: TGCGCCAGCAGCCAAGAGACTAGCCCACTGAATGAGCAGTTCTTC
CDR3: CASSQETSPLNEQFF